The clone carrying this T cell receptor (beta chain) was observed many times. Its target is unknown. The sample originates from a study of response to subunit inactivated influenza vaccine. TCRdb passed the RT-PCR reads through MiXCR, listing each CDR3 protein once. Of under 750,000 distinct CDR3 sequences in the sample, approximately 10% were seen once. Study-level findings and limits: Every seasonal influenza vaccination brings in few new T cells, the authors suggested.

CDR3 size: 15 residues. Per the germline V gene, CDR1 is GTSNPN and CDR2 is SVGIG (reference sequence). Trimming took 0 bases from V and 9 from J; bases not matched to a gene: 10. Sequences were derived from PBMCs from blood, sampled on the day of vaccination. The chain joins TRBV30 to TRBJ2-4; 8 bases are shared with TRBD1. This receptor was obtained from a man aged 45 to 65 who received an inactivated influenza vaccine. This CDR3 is CAWSVSLRQGTIQYF. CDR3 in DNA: TGTGCCTGGAGTGTATCCCTCCGACAGGGGACCATTCAGTACTTC. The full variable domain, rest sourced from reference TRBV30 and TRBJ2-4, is SQTIHQWPATLVQPVGSPLSLECTVEGTSNPNLYWYRQAAGRGLQLLFYSVGIGQISSEVPQNLSASRPQDRQFILSSKKLLLSDSGFYLCAWSVSLRQGTIQYFGAGTRLSVL.